Shown below are 4 T cell receptor beta chains from a single sample sequenced in a study of blood T cell repertoires in COVID-19. Produced via immunoSEQ multiplex PCR; TCRdb's table is partial and in-frame only. The sample lists about 380,000 clones, less than 85% seen once, with roughly 3.7% in the top ten. Sequenced material: peripheral blood. The receptors were sampled from a woman aged 18-29 years with acute or convalescent COVID-19.

This clone was detected only a few times. The J gene is TRBJ1-3, the V gene TRBV6-5; D is unresolved. Germline assignment: CDR1 MNHEY and CDR2 SVGAGI. Trimming took off 6 bases at V and 4 bases at J, with 13 bases between the two ends. The length of the CDR3 is 14 residues. The CDR3 DNA follows: TGTGCCAGCAGCTCTACCTCCAACGGAAACACCATATATTTT. Protein: CASSSTSNGNTIYF.

The rearrangement joins TRBV5-6 to TRBJ2-7; 9 positions match TRBD1. Germline assignment: CDR1 SGHDT and CDR2 YYEEEE. Losses at the gene ends were 0 bases for V and 2 bases for J; bases not matched to a gene: 3. CDR3 size: 15 residues. In DNA form, the CDR3 reads TGTGCCAGCAGCTTGGAACAGGGGGCCACCTACGAGCAGTACTTC. Translated, it gives CASSLEQGATYEQYF.

J is TRBJ1-5 and V is TRBV6-5; D is perhaps TRBD1 (6 bases). The CDR3 extends over 14 amino acids. The V end was cut by 11 bases, the J end by 2 bases, with 16 bases between. Germline lookup yields CDR1 MNHEY and CDR2 SVGAGI. The CDR3 DNA reads TGTGCCGGCGGACAGTCCCTACGCAATCAGCCCCAGCATTTT. As protein: CAGGQSLRNQPQHF.

V gene TRBV5-6 combines with J gene TRBJ2-7; 9 bases fit TRBD1. V shed 3 bases, J shed 2 bases, and the junction held 9 bases outside the gene matches. The CDR3 is 16 residues long. Germline V lookup: CDR1 SGHDT, CDR2 YYEEEE. CDR3 in DNA: TGTGCCAGCAGCTCCACCGGGACAGGGCGGACCTACGAGCAGTACTTC. Amino acid sequence: CASSSTGTGRTYEQYF.